A single sample gave rise to the 29 T cell receptor beta chains below, sequenced in a study of shared clonotypes between healthy human individuals (dated by TCRdb to 2020 to 2022). Libraries were built with the immunoSEQ multiplex PCR assay. TCRdb carries this immuneACCESS record with in-frame sequences only. Its versions omit some clonotypes, under half of them owing to an unresolved V gene in the studies checked, with the rest unexplained. A total of approximately 440,000 clones appear in this sample, over 60% of them only once. Together, the top ten hold 12% of the sample. Sequenced input: PBMCs. All receptors derive from a woman in her thirties or forties in good health. Some clones in this sample may be carry-over from other donors' samples.

Regarding this clone: This may arise from a read error, as a much more abundant clone is one base away. The V call is TRBV7-9, the J call TRBJ2-3; D is unclear. This CDR3 contains 12 residues. The germline V gene encodes CDR1 SEHNR and CDR2 FQNEAQ (reference sequence). V was trimmed by 3 bases and J by 0 bases, leaving 1 base between them. CDR3 amino acids: CASSFSTDTQYF. CDR3 in DNA: TGTGCCAGCAGCTTTAGCACAGATACGCAGTATTTT.

This clone has a single count. The CDR3 reads CASSFRGSEKLFF. The DNA of the CDR3 is TGTGCCAGCAGCTTCCGGGGAAGTGAAAAACTGTTTTTT. This rearrangement joins TRBV5-8 to TRBJ1-4, with D unclear. Per the germline V gene, CDR1 is SGHTS and CDR2 is YDEGEE. V lost 2 bases and J lost 7, with 9 bases in between. This CDR3 has 13 amino acids.

The chain has TRBV23-1 and TRBJ2-1; maybe TRBD2 (5 bases). TRBV23-1 is classed as an ORF, of uncertain function. The CDR3 runs 15 residues. Trimming removed 6 bases at V and 1 base at J, with 13 bases between. CDR3 region: CASSRGRGSYNEQFF. CDR3 bases: TGCGCCAGCAGCCGCGGGCGCGGGTCCTACAATGAGCAGTTCTTC.

With respect to this clone: Other DNA sequences of this sample code for an identical CDR3. The rearrangement links TRBV18 to TRBJ1-1; D is ambiguous. Trimming shortened V by 6 bases and J by 4 bases, and 12 bases separated the two germline ends. The CDR3 sequence is 13 residues long. Per the germline V gene, CDR1 is KGHSH and CDR2 is LQKENI. CDR3 sequence (DNA): TGTGCCAGCTCGCTCCCGGGAGGCACTGAAGCTTTCTTT. This encodes CASSLPGGTEAFF.

The V gene is TRBV5-1, the J gene TRBJ2-7; D is possibly TRBD1 (5 bases). The V and J ends lost 5 bases and 4 bases respectively, with 13 bases between them. Looked up from germline, CDR1 is SGHRS and CDR2 is YFSETQ. The CDR3 sequence is 13 residues long. CDR3 sequence reads: CASRQEGRYEQYF. CDR3 in DNA: TGCGCCAGCAGACAGGAAGGCCGATACGAGCAGTACTTC.

The CDR3 sequence: CASSVDRGHEAFF. DNA for the CDR3: TGTGCCAGCAGCGTTGACAGGGGGCACGAAGCTTTCTTT. The V call is TRBV11-2, the J call TRBJ1-1; 10 nucleotides line up with TRBD1. From germline, CDR1 is SGHAT and CDR2 FQNNGV. CDR3 length: 13 amino acids. Losses at the gene ends were 5 bases for V and 8 bases for J; bases not matched to a gene: 5. Full variable domain (remainder filled in from reference TRBV11-2 and TRBJ1-1): EAGVAQSPRYKIIEKRQSVAFWCNPISGHATLYWYQQILGQGPKLLIQFQNNGVVDDSQLPKDRFSAERLKGVDSTLKIQPAKLEDSAVYLCASSVDRGHEAFFGQGTRLTVV.

This clone was detected a few times. This chain joins TRBV10-3 and TRBJ2-5; 8 bases line up with TRBD1. Trimming removed 9 bases from V and 5 bases from J; junction bases left unmatched: 5. CDR1 is ENHRY, CDR2 SYGVKD, per germline. This CDR3 has 12 amino acids. The CDR3 sequence is CAIGQGEETQYF. Here the CDR3 DNA reads TGTGCCATAGGACAGGGCGAGGAGACCCAGTACTTC.

The V and J genes are TRBV5-8 and TRBJ2-7, with D possibly being TRBD1 (8 bases). Per the germline V gene, CDR1 is SGHTS and CDR2 is YDEGEE. This CDR3 has 17 residues. The germline V and J ends were trimmed by 4 bases and 2 bases, with 22 bases remaining between them. The CDR3 DNA follows: TGTGCCAGCAGCCCGGTGATCGGGGGGACAGGAGCCTACGAGCAGTACTTC. Encoded protein: CASSPVIGGTGAYEQYF. The entire variable domain, with the rest obtained from reference TRBV5-8 and TRBJ2-7, is as follows: EAGVTQSPTHLIKTRGQQATLRCSPISGHTSVYWYQQALGLGLQFLLWYDEGEERNRGNFPPRFSGRQFPNYSSELNVNALELEDSALYLCASSPVIGGTGAYEQYFGPGTRLTVT.

The V call is TRBV5-4, the J call TRBJ1-2, with D unclear. Germline values: CDR1 SGHNT, CDR2 YYREEE (reference sequence). Trimming took off 0 bases at V and 3 bases at J, with 9 bases between the two ends. The CDR3 has 14 amino acids. The CDR3 DNA reads as TGTGCCAGCAGCTTGGCATCCGGGGACTATGGCTACACCTTC. This encodes CASSLASGDYGYTF. The full variable domain, in which reference TRBV5-4 and TRBJ1-2 provide the parts outside the CDR3, is ETGVTQSPTHLIKTRGQQVTLRCSSQSGHNTVSWYQQALGQGPQFIFQYYREEENGRGNFPPRFSGLQFPNYSSELNVNALELDDSALYLCASSLASGDYGYTFGSGTRLTVV.

This clone was recorded a few times. Germline is not matched at one junction end, which may reflect a read error. The V and J genes are TRBV7-2 and TRBJ2-5; TRBD2 is a possible D gene (6 bases). The J call may be incorrect, as the DNA end agrees better with TRBJ2-7. The CDR3 has 14 amino acids. Germline V gene data show CDR1 as SGHTA and CDR2 as FQGNSA. The CDR3 spells CASSVAVSSYEQYF. The CDR3 DNA reads TGTGCCAGCAGCGTAGCGGTTAGCTCCTACGAGCAGTACTTC.

CDR3 nucleotides: TGTGCCAGCAGCTTAAGTGGGACTTATGGCTACACCTTC. It encodes CASSLSGTYGYTF. This sequence joins TRBV5-8 and TRBJ1-2, with D possibly matching TRBD1 (5 bases). V was clipped by 2 bases and J by 5 bases, with 10 bases between them. Germline V gives CDR1 SGHTS, CDR2 YDEGEE. There are 13 residues in the CDR3.

As regards this clone: This sequence is one base from a far larger clone and is likely a read error. Distinct nucleotide sequences in the sample also encode this CDR3. The chain is built from TRBV7-9 and TRBJ1-3; D not certain. The V gene's germline CDR1 is SEHNR and CDR2 FQNEAQ (reference sequence). This CDR3 is built from 16 residues. CDR3 nucleotide sequence: TGTGCCAGCAGCTTAGCTCAGCCAGACTCTGGGAACACCATATATTTT. Protein sequence: CASSLAQPDSGNTIYF.

The sample holds one count of this clone. This CDR3 is also generated by other DNA sequences in the sample. The chain is built from TRBV18 and TRBJ1-5, with 11 bases that match TRBD1. V trimming: 0 bases; J trimming: 7 bases; junction bases outside the gene matches: 2. CDR1 is KGHSH, CDR2 LQKENI, per germline. The CDR3 covers 15 residues. The CDR3 sequence is CASSPPGQGGQPQHF. The CDR3 nucleotides read TGTGCCAGCTCACCACCGGGACAGGGGGGACAGCCCCAGCATTTT. The whole variable domain, remainder taken from reference TRBV18 and TRBJ1-5, is NAGVMQNPRHLVRRRGQEARLRCSPMKGHSHVYWYRQLPEEGLKFMVYLQKENIIDESGMPKERFSAEFPKEGPSILRIQQVVRGDSAAYFCASSPPGQGGQPQHFGDGTRLSIL.

This sequence joins TRBV5-4 and TRBJ1-2, with D uncertain. The CDR3 is 14 amino acids. CDR1 is SGHNT and CDR2 is YYREEE in the germline V gene (reference sequence). V shed 2 bases and J shed 8 bases, with 16 bases lying between them. The CDR3 is CASSFVVGIEGYTF. Written as DNA, the CDR3 is TGTGCCAGCAGCTTCGTAGTGGGAATCGAGGGCTACACCTTC.

This rearrangement joins TRBV6-5 to TRBJ1-5, with D tentatively TRBD1 (6 bases). V was cut by 0 bases and J by 5 bases, with 11 bases left in between. The length of the CDR3 is 15 residues. Germline-derived CDR1 and CDR2 are MNHEY and SVGAGI. The chain's CDR3 is CASSYSSGGHQPQHF. For the CDR3, the DNA is TGTGCCAGCAGTTACTCGTCCGGGGGCCATCAGCCCCAGCATTTT.

The rearrangement joins TRBV30 to TRBJ2-7; 8 nucleotides agree with TRBD2. The V and J ends lost 3 bases and 2 bases, in that order; junction bases with no gene match: 6. The CDR3 has 14 residues. Germline assignment: CDR1 GTSNPN and CDR2 SVGIG (reference sequence). The CDR3, as DNA: TGTGCCTGGAGACCACTAGCGGCTACCTACGAGCAGTACTTC. It codes for CAWRPLAATYEQYF.

The rearrangement links TRBV5-1 to TRBJ2-4; 8 nucleotides match TRBD1. Trimming cost V 4 bases and J 8 bases; bases outside gene matches: 11. Per germline, CDR1 SGHRS and CDR2 YFSETQ. CDR3 length: 15 amino acids. The CDR3 loop is CASSPGLTTGDIQYF. As DNA, the CDR3 is TGCGCCAGCAGCCCGGGACTCACGACAGGGGACATTCAGTACTTC.

The CDR3 protein is CATSPGSPTDTQYF. The CDR3, as DNA: TGTGCCACCAGCCCAGGCAGCCCGACAGATACGCAGTATTTT. V usage is TRBV15 and J usage is TRBJ2-3; D gene unclear. Germline CDR1 reads LNHNV; CDR2 reads YYDKDF (reference sequence). Between the trimmed V and J ends, which lost 5 bases and 3 bases, there was a span of 12 bases. The CDR3 consists of 14 residues.

As concerns this clone: A much larger clone is a single base away; this may be a read error. Other DNA sequences in the sample encode the same CDR3. The chain recombines TRBV30 with TRBJ2-2, with 8 bases matching TRBD2. Losses at the gene ends were 4 bases for V and 1 base for J; bases not matched to a gene: 20. The germline V gene encodes CDR1 GTSNPN and CDR2 SVGIG (reference sequence). The CDR3 runs to 20 residues. The CDR3 DNA reads as TGTGCCTGGACCATGCGGGGGAAACTAGCGGAGCCGCTGAACACCGGGGAGCTGTTTTTT. Translated, it gives CAWTMRGKLAEPLNTGELFF.

CDR3 DNA: TGTGCCAGCTCACCACCTCGGACCGGCACCTCCTACGAGCAGTACTTC. Residues: CASSPPRTGTSYEQYF. The rearrangement links TRBV18 to TRBJ2-7; no firm D call. Trimming stripped 0 bases from V and 0 bases from J, with 12 bases between. This CDR3 region has 16 residues. Germline CDR1 and CDR2: KGHSH and LQKENI.

Comment on this clone: Only one base separates this from a far larger clonotype, so it likely reflects a read error. At the DNA level, this CDR3 is encoded by other sequences in the same sample as well. The chain carries TRBV19 and TRBJ1-4; D remains unclear. The CDR3 has 15 residues. CDR1 and CDR2 (germline): LNHDA, SQIVND (reference sequence). CDR3 nucleotide sequence: TGTGCCAGCAGTATAGTGGAGTTCGCTAATGAAAAACTGTTTTTT. Its protein product is CASSIVEFANEKLFF.

This clone has at least ten counts. The chain employs TRBV6-5 and TRBJ2-7, with TRBD1 identical over 8 bases. V dropped 5 bases and J dropped 8; count of bases not matched to a gene: 5. The CDR3 runs to 12 residues. CDR1 and CDR2 (germline): MNHEY, SVGAGI. Here the CDR3 DNA reads TGTGCCAGCAGTCCAGGACAGGGCAAGCAGTACTTC. This translates into CASSPGQGKQYF.

This chain connects TRBV28 to TRBJ2-7; 9 bases fit TRBD1. Looked up from germline, CDR1 is MDHEN and CDR2 is SYDVKM. V was clipped by 1 base and J by 7 bases; unmatched bases: 11. CDR3 length: 16 amino acids. Written as DNA, the CDR3 is TGTGCCAGCAGTTTATCCACAAGGGGGACAGGGAAAGAGCAGTACTTC. It is translated as CASSLSTRGTGKEQYF.

J is TRBJ2-1 and V is TRBV6-6, with D perhaps assigned TRBD1 or TRBD2 (5 bases each). The CDR3 is 13 residues long. Trimming took 6 bases from V and 5 from J, leaving 11 bases between them. Per the germline V gene, CDR1 is MNHNY and CDR2 is SVGAGI (reference sequence). CDR3 protein: CASSSGTHNEQFF. The CDR3 coding sequence is TGTGCCAGCAGCTCCGGGACCCACAATGAGCAGTTCTTC.

There are a few counts of this clone. The CDR3 sequence: CASRGTSGSGTGELFF. The CDR3 DNA follows: TGTGCCAGCAGGGGGACTAGCGGGAGTGGCACCGGGGAGCTGTTTTTT. The V and J genes are TRBV2 and TRBJ2-2, with 14 bases aligning to TRBD2. This CDR3 is 16 amino acids long. Trimming cost V 6 bases and J 4 bases; bases outside gene matches: 4. Germline V gene sequence: CDR1 SNHLY, CDR2 FYNNEI.

The chain carries TRBV5-1 and TRBJ1-1; 11 bases agree with TRBD1. The germline V gene encodes CDR1 SGHRS and CDR2 YFSETQ. Trimming took 0 bases from V and 11 from J; bases not matched to a gene: 12. The CDR3 is 16 amino acids. In DNA, the CDR3 is TGCGCCAGCAGCTTGGGGACAGGGGGCCGGGGGAGGAACGCTTTCTTT. Translation gives CASSLGTGGRGRNAFF.

This chain connects TRBV7-9 to TRBJ2-5; tentatively, D is TRBD1 (6 bases). V dropped 0 bases and J dropped 7 bases, with 9 bases sitting between them. The CDR3 is 13 residues long. Germline V gene data show CDR1 as SEHNR and CDR2 as FQNEAQ (reference sequence). In nucleotides, the CDR3 is TGTGCCAGCAGCTTAGCGGACAGTTCGACCCAGTACTTC. Translation gives CASSLADSSTQYF.

This chain joins TRBV5-1 and TRBJ2-3; D is possibly TRBD2 (6 bases). V was pared by 4 bases and J by 5 bases, with 17 bases between. Germline assignment: CDR1 SGHRS and CDR2 YFSETQ. The CDR3 sequence is 15 residues long. This CDR3 is CASSTQGGRGDTQYF. DNA for the CDR3: TGCGCCAGCAGCACTCAAGGAGGGAGAGGAGATACGCAGTATTTT.

The V gene is TRBV7-2, the J gene TRBJ2-7, with D uncertain. V lost 5 bases, J lost 7 bases, and 21 bases lay in between. The CDR3 contains 15 residues. From germline, CDR1 is SGHTA and CDR2 FQGNSA. CDR3 bases: TGTGCCAGCAGCCCGTTCCCGGTTGAACACTCGGAGCAGTACTTC. Protein: CASSPFPVEHSEQYF.